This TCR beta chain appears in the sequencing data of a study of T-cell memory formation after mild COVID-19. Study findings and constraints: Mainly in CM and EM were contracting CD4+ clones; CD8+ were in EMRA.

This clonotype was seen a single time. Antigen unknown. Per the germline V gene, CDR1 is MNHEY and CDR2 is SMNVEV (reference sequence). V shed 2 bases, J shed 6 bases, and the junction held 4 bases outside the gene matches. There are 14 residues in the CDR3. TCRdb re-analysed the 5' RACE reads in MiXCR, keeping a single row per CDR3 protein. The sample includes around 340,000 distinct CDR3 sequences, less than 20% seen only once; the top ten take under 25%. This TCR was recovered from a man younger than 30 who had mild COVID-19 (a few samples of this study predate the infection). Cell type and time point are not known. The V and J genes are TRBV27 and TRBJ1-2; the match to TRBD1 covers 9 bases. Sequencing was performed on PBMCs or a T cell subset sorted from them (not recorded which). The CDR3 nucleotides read TGTGCCAGCAGTTTAGGGACAGGGCTTGATGGCTACACCTTC. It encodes CASSLGTGLDGYTF.